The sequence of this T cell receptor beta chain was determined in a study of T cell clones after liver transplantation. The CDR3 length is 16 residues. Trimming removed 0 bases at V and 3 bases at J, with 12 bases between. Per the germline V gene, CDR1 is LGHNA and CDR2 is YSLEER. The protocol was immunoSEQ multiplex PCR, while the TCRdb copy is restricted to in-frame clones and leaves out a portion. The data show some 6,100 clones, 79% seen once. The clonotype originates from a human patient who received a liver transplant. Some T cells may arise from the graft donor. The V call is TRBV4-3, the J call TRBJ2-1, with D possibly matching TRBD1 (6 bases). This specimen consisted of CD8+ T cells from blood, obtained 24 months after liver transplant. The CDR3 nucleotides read TGCGCCAGCAGCCAAGATCGGCAGGGGAACTACAATGAGCAGTTCTTC. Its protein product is CASSQDRQGNYNEQFF.